This TCR beta chain is drawn from a study of CD4+ T cells in melanoma. Study-level results: Diverse differentiation states were reported for melanoma neoantigen-specific CD4+ T cells. A reported correlation linked neoantigen-specific CD4+ T cells to CD8+, macrophage and B cell function.

Turning to this clone: Its antigen is unidentified.

Germline V CDR1 and CDR2: SGHAT, FQNNGV. The CDR3 consists of 14 residues. J gave up 3 bases and V 6 bases, and 6 bases lay outside the gene matches. Profiling relied on immunoSEQ multiplex PCR, and the TCRdb table lists in-frame clones only, not all of them. The repertoire holds approximately 9,900 clones, around 63% seen once, with about 20% in the top ten. The sequence derives from a human donor with melanoma. Sequencing input: peripheral blood. This chain uses TRBV11-2 with TRBJ2-7; 9 nucleotides align to TRBD1. The CDR3 protein is CASRAGQGGYEQYF. The CDR3 nucleotides are TGTGCCAGCAGGGCGGGACAGGGTGGCTACGAGCAGTACTTC.